This T cell receptor (beta chain) was profiled in a study of blood T cell repertoires in COVID-19. For the study at large: From T cells, B-cell-depleted T cells, or PBMCs came the material, which was cDNA or gDNA.

As processed by the authors: By means of reference gene primer amplification, nucleated cell counts were estimated. Method: immunoSEQ multiplex PCR; TCRdb's copy keeps in-frame clones and lacks some. That table furnishes V, J and clone size, whereas the DNA furnished D and trimming. The sample holds roughly 250,000 clones, approximately 86% seen once. Participants, about 18 to 90 years old, spanned approximately 26 US areas. Assignments of participants to cohorts depended upon their own reported clinical history. CDR1 and CDR2 (germline): KGHSH, LQKENI. There are 16 residues in the CDR3. V was clipped by 5 bases and J by 6 bases; unmatched bases: 13.

This sequence originates from a woman aged 50 to 65 who had recovered from COVID-19. Sequencing was carried out using PBMCs or T cells enriched from blood (not recorded which). V is TRBV18 and J is TRBJ2-7; TRBD1 matches 10 bases. In DNA form, the CDR3 reads TGTGCCAGCTCATCAAATATCGGGACAGGGGCCTCCGAGCAGTACTTC. Translating gives CASSSNIGTGASEQYF.